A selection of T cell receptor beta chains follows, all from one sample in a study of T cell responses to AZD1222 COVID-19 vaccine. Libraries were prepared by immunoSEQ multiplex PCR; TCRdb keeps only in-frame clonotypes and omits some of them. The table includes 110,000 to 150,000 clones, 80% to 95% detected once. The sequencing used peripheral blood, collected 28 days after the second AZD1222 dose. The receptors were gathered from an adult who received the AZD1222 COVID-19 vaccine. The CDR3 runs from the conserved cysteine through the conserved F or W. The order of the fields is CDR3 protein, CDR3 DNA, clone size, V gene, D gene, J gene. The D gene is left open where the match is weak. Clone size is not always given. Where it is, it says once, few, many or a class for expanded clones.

CASSLSGGLNQPQHF,TGTGCCAGCAGCCTTAGTGGCGGCCTTAATCAGCCCCAGCATTTT,once,TRBV7-8,.,TRBJ1-5
CAWSGKANQPQHF,TGTGCCTGGAGTGGAAAGGCCAATCAGCCCCAGCATTTT,.,TRBV30,.,TRBJ1-5
CASGIPLGHQETQYF,TGTGCCAGCGGTATCCCCTTGGGTCACCAAGAGACCCAGTACTTC,once,TRBV27,.,TRBJ2-5
CASSQDLTGNGNTIYF,TGCGCCAGCAGCCAAGATCTTACAGGGAATGGAAACACCATATATTTT,.,TRBV4-3,.,TRBJ1-3
CASGLLGSHNEQFF,TGTGCTAGTGGTTTGTTAGGGAGTCACAATGAGCAGTTCTTC,.,TRBV12-5,.,TRBJ2-1
CASGTTQGSTDTQYF,TGTGCCAGCGGTACAACACAGGGGAGCACAGATACGCAGTATTTT,.,TRBV2,TRBD1,TRBJ2-3
CATGGGPGHTTDTQYF,TGTGCCACCGGAGGGGGGCCGGGACACACCACAGATACGCAGTATTTT,.,TRBV24-1,.,TRBJ2-3
CASSSSLAGVPGELFF,TGTGCCAGCAGCAGTTCTCTAGCGGGAGTGCCCGGGGAGCTGTTTTTT,.,TRBV7-6,TRBD2,TRBJ2-2
CATSRDRGRWLAFF,TGTGCCACCAGCAGAGATCGGGGAAGGTGGTTGGCTTTCTTT,once,TRBV15,.,TRBJ1-1
CASSFVTYEQYF,TGTGCCAGCAGTTTCGTTACCTACGAGCAGTACTTC,.,TRBV12-3/TRBV12-4,.,TRBJ2-7
CASARSASEETQYF,TGCGCCAGCGCCCGGTCAGCATCTGAAGAGACCCAGTACTTC,.,TRBV10-1,.,TRBJ2-5
CASSQSWQGETAGELFF,TGCGCCAGCAGCCAGAGCTGGCAGGGAGAGACAGCCGGGGAGCTGTTTTTT,.,TRBV4-3,.,TRBJ2-2
CASSWGTGEETQYF,TGCGCCAGCAGCTGGGGGACAGGAGAAGAGACCCAGTACTTC,few,TRBV5-1,TRBD1,TRBJ2-5
CASSLGLTGEQFF,TGTGCCAGCAGCTTAGGCCTGACAGGGGAGCAGTTCTTC,.,TRBV7-7,TRBD1,TRBJ2-1
CASSSFRDHEQYF,TGTGCCAGCAGCTCGTTCAGGGACCACGAGCAGTACTTC,once,TRBV11-2,.,TRBJ2-7
CASSLGTGGGRSPLHF,TGTGCCAGCAGTTTGGGGACAGGGGGCGGTCGGTCACCCCTCCACTTT,.,TRBV27,TRBD1,TRBJ1-6
CASRGDRSFTEAFF,TGTGCCAGCAGGGGGGACAGGAGTTTCACTGAAGCTTTCTTT,.,TRBV25-1,TRBD1,TRBJ1-1
CASSLGGPTGYTF,TGTGCCAGCAGCTTAGGGGGTCCCACTGGCTACACCTTC,once,TRBV13,.,TRBJ1-2
CASKTVSAEAFF,TGTGCCAGCAAGACGGTAAGCGCTGAAGCTTTCTTT,.,TRBV6-5,.,TRBJ1-1
CAWDRGHGNTIYF,TGTGCCTGGGACAGGGGGCATGGAAACACCATATATTTT,.,TRBV30,TRBD1,TRBJ1-3
CAISNRGLEQFF,TGTGCCATCAGTAACAGGGGCCTGGAGCAGTTCTTC,once,TRBV10-3,TRBD1,TRBJ2-1
CASSLPGLGNQPQHF,TGTGCCAGCAGTCTCCCGGGGCTTGGCAATCAGCCCCAGCATTTT,.,TRBV6-5,.,TRBJ1-5
CASSLVGDFYGYTF,TGTGCCAGCAGTTTAGTGGGGGATTTCTATGGCTACACCTTC,few,TRBV28,.,TRBJ1-2
CASSHLFKRAEAFF,TGCGCCAGCAGCCACCTGTTTAAAAGGGCTGAAGCTTTCTTT,.,TRBV4-1,.,TRBJ1-1
CASSPLPSMNTEAFF,TGTGCCAGCAGTCCTCTCCCGTCCATGAACACTGAAGCTTTCTTT,once,TRBV28,.,TRBJ1-1
CASSLDRGARNTEAFF,TGTGCCAGCAGCTTAGATCGGGGGGCGCGGAACACTGAAGCTTTCTTT,.,TRBV11-2,.,TRBJ1-1
CASSLWVGGYTF,TGTGCCAGCAGTTTATGGGTCGGGGGCTACACCTTC,.,TRBV12-3/TRBV12-4,.,TRBJ1-2
CASSLAYRGPGTGELFF,TGTGCCAGCAGCTTAGCGTACAGGGGGCCGGGCACCGGGGAGCTGTTTTTT,.,TRBV7-8,TRBD1,TRBJ2-2
CASSQSGTGIGNTIYF,TGTGCCAGCAGCCAGTCCGGGACAGGGATCGGAAACACCATATATTTT,.,TRBV3-1/TRBV3-2,TRBD1,TRBJ1-3
CASRGGSGAGGYTF,TGTGCCAGCAGGGGAGGTTCGGGGGCCGGTGGCTACACCTTC,.,TRBV27,.,TRBJ1-2
CAWSPLGGQPQHF,TGTGCCTGGAGTCCCCTCGGAGGTCAGCCCCAGCATTTT,few,TRBV30,.,TRBJ1-5
CASRVETAPLFGYTF,TGTGCCAGCAGGGTTGAGACAGCCCCTCTATTTGGCTACACCTTC,.,TRBV6-5,.,TRBJ1-2
CASSLTGAYTNYGYTF,TGTGCCAGCAGCCTGACAGGAGCCTATACTAACTATGGCTACACCTTC,.,TRBV7-2,.,TRBJ1-2
CASSVRGDNEQFF,TGTGCCAGCAGCGTTAGGGGGGACAATGAGCAGTTCTTC,.,TRBV9,.,TRBJ2-1
CASTTAGPPYEQYF,TGTGCCAGTACAACAGCGGGACCCCCCTACGAGCAGTACTTC,.,TRBV19,TRBD2,TRBJ2-7
CASSFSGELFF,TGTGCCAGCAGTTTTTCCGGGGAGCTGTTTTTT,.,TRBV28,.,TRBJ2-2
CASSTRPGRTQYF,TGTGCCAGCAGCACCCGCCCCGGGAGGACGCAGTATTTT,.,TRBV7-2,TRBD2,TRBJ2-3
CASKVRTTEAFF,TGTGCCAGCAAGGTCCGGACCACTGAAGCTTTCTTT,.,TRBV2,.,TRBJ1-1
CASSYRGGNQPQHF,TGTGCCAGCTCTTATAGGGGTGGCAATCAGCCCCAGCATTTT,few,TRBV7-2,.,TRBJ1-5
CASSFLRYGYTF,TGTGCCAGCAGTTTCCTTCGCTATGGCTACACCTTC,.,TRBV28,.,TRBJ1-2
CASSPAAMRTDTQYF,TGTGCCAGCTCACCGGCAGCGATGAGGACAGATACGCAGTATTTT,.,TRBV18,.,TRBJ2-3
CASSPPSGTGPILGQETQYF,TGTGCCAGCAGCCCACCCTCCGGGACAGGACCTATCTTGGGCCAAGAGACCCAGTACTTC,once,TRBV5-4,TRBD1,TRBJ2-5
CASSSPGTGIPPAF,TGCGCCAGCAGCTCCCCCGGGACAGGTATTCCTCCTGCCTTC,few,TRBV5-1,TRBD1,TRBJ1-2
CSATGLNEQFF,TGCAGTGCTACAGGGCTTAATGAGCAGTTCTTC,.,TRBV20-1,.,TRBJ2-1
CASSFFADEQFF,TGTGCCAGCAGTTTTTTTGCGGATGAGCAGTTCTTC,.,TRBV12-3/TRBV12-4,.,TRBJ2-1